Listed here is a single T cell receptor beta chain. The antigen is not known. These data originate in a study of T cells in Graves' hyperthyroidism and ophthalmopathy. Study findings and constraints: Before onset, by a median of approximately 6.2 months, the model predicted ophthalmopathy.

The source material, RNA transcripts, was used to amplify TCR beta CDR3 regions. Carried out on the TCR CDR3, a first-round RT-PCR used the HTBI primer set. TCRdb re-called the multiplex PCR reads through MiXCR, storing one row per CDR3 protein. This sample carries 500,000 to 600,000 distinct CDR3 sequences, about 45% of them seen once, and the ten largest clones take more than 7%. The TCR was taken from a woman aged 18 to 35 with Graves' hyperthyroidism. The sequencing input was peripheral blood or thyroid tissue (not recorded which).

CDR3 residues: CASSLQRGNEQYF. DNA of the CDR3: TGTGCCAGCAGCTTGCAGCGAGGGAATGAGCAGTACTTC. The rearrangement joins TRBV5-6 to TRBJ2-7, with TRBD2 as a possible D gene (5 bases). The ends were cut back, 1 base at V and 7 bases at J, with 12 bases in the middle. The germline gives CDR1 SGHDT, CDR2 YYEEEE. The CDR3 length is 13 residues. Together with reference TRBV5-6 and TRBJ2-7, the CDR3 gives the full variable domain: DAGVTQSPTHLIKTRGQQVTLRCSPKSGHDTVSWYQQALGQGPQFIFQYYEEEERQRGNFPDRFSGHQFPNYSSELNVNALLLGDSALYLCASSLQRGNEQYFGPGTRLTVT.